The rows below give T cell receptor beta chains drawn from one sample of a study of identical twins. TCRdb re-called the 5' RACE reads through MiXCR, storing one row per CDR3 protein. This table holds around 340,000 distinct CDR3 sequences, approximately 10% found once. The sample was naive T cells sorted from blood. Receptor source: a woman aged 50 to 60 in good health. Each CDR3 is given with its conserved first and last residue. A D gene is named only where the DNA matches it firmly. Size values are once, few and many counts, or a class for expanded clones, and some rows have none.

>TRBV5-6|.|TRBJ1-2|TRBD1
CASSSGQGPDGYTF
TGTGCCAGCAGCTCGGGACAGGGGCCAGATGGCTACACCTTC
>TRBV24-1|many|TRBJ2-7|TRBD1
CATSDPRQGVPYEQYF
TGTGCCACCAGTGATCCACGACAGGGGGTTCCCTACGAGCAGTACTTC
>TRBV4-1|.|TRBJ2-3|TRBD2
CASSPQPTSGSTDTQYF
TGCGCCAGCAGCCCCCAACCTACTAGCGGGAGCACAGATACGCAGTATTTT
>TRBV3-1|many|TRBJ1-5|.
CASSQDDRSNQPQHF
TGTGCCAGCAGCCAAGACGACAGAAGCAATCAGCCCCAGCATTTT
>TRBV7-9|.|TRBJ1-4|.
CAASSTQLPTNEKLFF
TGTGCCGCGAGCTCGACTCAGCTCCCAACTAATGAAAAACTGTTTTTT
>TRBV10-3|many|TRBJ2-3|.
CAISEAFSDTQYF
TGTGCCATCAGTGAGGCGTTTTCAGATACGCAGTATTTT
>TRBV10-2|many|TRBJ1-4|TRBD1
CASSLTGVNEKLFF
TGCGCCAGCAGTCTGACAGGGGTTAATGAAAAACTGTTTTTT
>TRBV6-5|many|TRBJ2-1|.
CASGFIGAGQFF
TGTGCCAGCGGTTTTATAGGGGCCGGGCAGTTCTTC
>TRBV27|few|TRBJ1-5|TRBD1
CASSTAGQGNQPQHF
TGTGCCAGCAGCACCGCGGGACAGGGGAATCAGCCCCAGCATTTT
>TRBV29-1|.|TRBJ2-5|.
CSVEEAQYF
TGCAGCGTAGAAGAGGCCCAGTACTTC
>TRBV6-5|few|TRBJ1-1|.
CASSTNRDIVLSTEAFF
TGTGCCAGCAGCACAAACCGGGACATCGTTCTGTCCACTGAAGCTTTCTTT
>TRBV27|many|TRBJ2-1|TRBD2
CASRAWAGGNNEQFF
TGTGCCAGCAGGGCCTGGGCGGGAGGGAACAATGAGCAGTTCTTC
>TRBV10-2|many|TRBJ2-1|.
CASTPQNNEQFF
TGCGCCAGCACCCCGCAGAACAATGAGCAGTTCTTC
>TRBV5-1|few|TRBJ2-1|TRBD2
CASSLALAGGPANEQFF
TGCGCCAGCAGCTTGGCCTTAGCGGGAGGGCCTGCAAATGAGCAGTTCTTC
>TRBV10-2|few|TRBJ2-7|TRBD1
CASKAAGTGVYEQYF
TGCGCCAGCAAAGCGGCGGGGACAGGGGTCTACGAGCAGTACTTC
>TRBV19|.|TRBJ2-1|.
CASSFPGLSVGEQFF
TGTGCCAGTAGTTTCCCGGGCCTGTCGGTGGGTGAGCAGTTCTTC
>TRBV3-1|.|TRBJ2-5|.
CASSQDGLQGETQYF
TGTGCCAGCAGCCAAGATGGACTACAGGGAGAGACCCAGTACTTC
>TRBV5-1|.|TRBJ1-2|.
CASSLSGTIYGYTF
TGCGCCAGCAGCTTGTCCGGGACAATCTATGGCTACACCTTC
>TRBV12-5|many|TRBJ2-1|.
CASLETGIYNEQFF
TGTGCTAGTTTGGAGACGGGGATCTACAATGAGCAGTTCTTC
>TRBV7-8|.|TRBJ2-1|.
CASSLAYRGRSDNEQFF
TGTGCCAGCAGTTTAGCGTACCGAGGGAGATCCGACAATGAGCAGTTCTTC
>TRBV3-1|.|TRBJ1-1|.
CASSQGSGWSYTEAFF
TGTGCCAGCAGCCAGGGTTCAGGGTGGAGTTACACTGAAGCTTTCTTT
>TRBV12-3/TRBV12-4|many|TRBJ1-2|.
CASSLGDVGGYTF
TGTGCCAGCAGTTTGGGCGACGTCGGGGGCTACACCTTC
>TRBV7-8|many|TRBJ1-1|TRBD1
CASSLGGQGSTEAFF
TGTGCCAGCAGCTTAGGCGGACAGGGGAGTACTGAAGCTTTCTTT
>TRBV6-5|.|TRBJ2-5|.
CASSYMGGETQYF
TGTGCCAGCAGTTACATGGGGGGTGAGACCCAGTACTTC
>TRBV20-1|few|TRBJ2-5|TRBD2
CSARDGLGPETQYF
TGCAGTGCTAGAGACGGACTAGGCCCAGAGACCCAGTACTTC
>TRBV5-1|.|TRBJ2-3|TRBD2
CASSLGGSPTDTQYF
TGCGCCAGCAGCTTGGGCGGGAGCCCCACAGATACGCAGTATTTT
>TRBV30|many|TRBJ2-1|.
CAWDPGPRVEQFF
TGTGCCTGGGACCCGGGACCTCGTGTAGAGCAGTTCTTC
>TRBV6-1|.|TRBJ2-1|TRBD2
CASSSSRTSGGRDEQFF
TGTGCCAGCAGCTCGTCACGGACTAGCGGGGGCAGGGATGAGCAGTTCTTC
>TRBV5-6|many|TRBJ1-5|.
CASSLGWTDTGPQHF
TGTGCCAGCAGCTTGGGTTGGACAGACACAGGGCCCCAGCATTTT
>TRBV2|many|TRBJ2-5|TRBD1
CASRDRSPVGLLETQYF
TGTGCCAGCAGGGACAGGTCCCCGGTAGGGTTGTTGGAGACCCAGTACTTC
>TRBV7-2|.|TRBJ2-3|.
CASSLVLVTDTQYF
TGTGCCAGCAGCTTAGTGCTAGTTACAGATACGCAGTATTTT
>TRBV19|once|TRBJ1-1|.
CASSTTTGNTEAFF
TGTGCCAGTAGCACCACGACGGGAAACACTGAAGCTTTCTTT
>TRBV12-3/TRBV12-4|few|TRBJ1-2|.
CASRRPGTLNYGYTF
TGTGCCAGCAGGCGCCCGGGGACACTAAACTATGGCTACACCTTC
>TRBV20-1|.|TRBJ2-5|.
CSAIQGETQYF
TGCAGTGCTATACAGGGAGAGACCCAGTACTTC
>TRBV20-1|.|TRBJ1-1|.
CSASPAPPSRTEAFF
TGCAGTGCTAGTCCGGCCCCCCCCTCGAGGACTGAAGCTTTCTTT
>TRBV6-9|few|TRBJ2-1|TRBD2
CASTRAGGSYNEQFF
TGTGCCAGCACGAGGGCGGGAGGATCCTACAATGAGCAGTTCTTC
>TRBV7-2|many|TRBJ1-1|TRBD1
CASSFYRGNEAFF
TGTGCCAGCAGCTTCTACAGGGGAAATGAAGCTTTCTTT
>TRBV3-1|many|TRBJ2-2|.
CASSQVLLGELFF
TGTGCCAGCAGCCAAGTTCTTCTCGGGGAGCTGTTTTTT
>TRBV5-5|.|TRBJ2-3|TRBD2
CASSLGVASGSTDTQYF
TGTGCCAGCAGCTTGGGTGTTGCTAGCGGAAGCACAGATACGCAGTATTTT
>TRBV28|.|TRBJ2-4|.
CASSFGSHKNIQYF
TGTGCCAGCAGTTTTGGTAGCCACAAAAACATTCAGTACTTC
>TRBV4-1|few|TRBJ2-2|.
CASSQGGTANTGELFF
TGCGCCAGCAGCCAAGGTGGGACCGCGAACACCGGGGAGCTGTTTTTT
>TRBV3-1|many|TRBJ2-5|.
CASSWAKAPWGETQYF
TGTGCCAGCAGCTGGGCAAAAGCCCCGTGGGGAGAGACCCAGTACTTC
>TRBV11-2|few|TRBJ1-1|TRBD1
CASSSHRGRDTEAFF
TGTGCCAGCAGCTCTCACAGGGGGCGGGACACTGAAGCTTTCTTT
>TRBV12-3/TRBV12-4|few|TRBJ1-1|.
CASSLRGMGSFAFF
TGTGCCAGCAGTTTGAGAGGAATGGGGTCGTTTGCTTTCTTT
>TRBV10-1|.|TRBJ2-1|.
CASSESALLDEQFF
TGCGCCAGCAGTGAGTCGGCTCTCCTGGATGAGCAGTTCTTC
>TRBV20-1|many|TRBJ2-2|TRBD2
CSATPGLAGTGELFF
TGCAGTGCTACCCCGGGACTAGCGGGCACCGGGGAGCTGTTTTTT
>TRBV24-1|.|TRBJ1-1|.
CATSGVRGTEAFF
TGTGCCACCAGTGGCGTCCGGGGGACTGAAGCTTTCTTT
>TRBV7-6|few|TRBJ2-2|.
CASSPRPSRVQTGELFF
TGTGCCAGCAGCCCGAGGCCGAGCAGGGTCCAAACCGGGGAGCTGTTTTTT
>TRBV25-1|many|TRBJ2-3|.
CASTTADTQYF
TGTGCCAGCACTACCGCAGATACGCAGTATTTT
>TRBV3-1|few|TRBJ1-1|.
CASSPGNRAANTEAFF
TGTGCCAGCAGCCCCGGGAACAGGGCCGCGAACACTGAAGCTTTCTTT
>TRBV5-1|.|TRBJ2-3|.
CASSLDIGGQASTDTQYF
TGCGCCAGCAGCTTGGATATCGGGGGGCAGGCAAGCACAGATACGCAGTATTTT
>TRBV11-2|many|TRBJ2-1|TRBD2
CASSPRIGLAGYEQFF
TGTGCCAGCAGCCCTAGAATAGGACTAGCGGGATATGAGCAGTTCTTC
>TRBV11-2|few|TRBJ2-1|TRBD2
CASSRRLAGGRGYNEQFF
TGTGCCAGCAGCCGCCGACTAGCGGGAGGCCGCGGGTACAATGAGCAGTTCTTC
>TRBV5-1|.|TRBJ2-7|.
CASSLEARGDEQYF
TGCGCCAGCAGCTTGGAAGCCAGGGGCGATGAGCAGTACTTC